The 31 T cell receptor beta chains below were found in one sample sequenced in a study of beta chain features in type 1 diabetes. General study results and limits: There was a moderate but significant shortening of TCRB CDR3s in all four CD4+ subsets of Type 1 diabetes patients.

The study reverse transcribed the entire isolated RNA, so it sequenced expressed TCRB transcripts. Method: immunoSEQ multiplex PCR; TCRdb's copy keeps in-frame clones and lacks some. The sample holds roughly 220,000 clones, more than 15% seen once. No antigens are known for them. What was sequenced was naive CD4+ T cells from blood. The receptors stem from a man in his thirties or forties with type 1 diabetes.

The chain has TRBV19 and TRBJ2-1; D possibly corresponds to TRBD2 (7 bases). V lost 10 bases, J lost 9 bases, and 25 bases lay in between. The CDR3 totals 15 residues. Germline loops: CDR1 LNHDA, CDR2 SQIVND (reference sequence). As DNA, the CDR3 is TGTGCCACTCACCTATGGGGGCGCGGGAGAAGTGAGCAGTTCTTC. It translates to CATHLWGRGRSEQFF.

In this sample, this clone turned up a few times. V and J are TRBV19 and TRBJ2-7, with 7 bases aligning to TRBD1. V dropped 8 bases and J dropped 5; count of bases not matched to a gene: 9. CDR3 length equals 13 residues. Germline loops: CDR1 LNHDA, CDR2 SQIVND (reference sequence). This chain's CDR3 is CASSNRGRDEQYF. The DNA of the CDR3 is TGTGCCAGTTCGAACAGGGGACGCGACGAGCAGTACTTC.

The rearrangement joins TRBV18 to TRBJ2-5, with D perhaps matching TRBD1 (7 bases). From germline, CDR1 is KGHSH and CDR2 LQKENI. V was shortened by 8 bases and J by 1 base, with 17 bases between the two germline ends. This CDR3 has 15 residues. The CDR3 region is CASNPRQGGQETQYF. The CDR3 region has the DNA TGTGCCAGCAATCCCCGACAGGGAGGCCAAGAGACCCAGTACTTC.

This clone was counted only a few times. The chain joins TRBV6-6 to TRBJ2-3; D remains unclear. This CDR3 is built from 12 residues. V shed 8 bases and J shed 8 bases, with 14 bases lying between them. Germline CDR1 is MNHNY and CDR2 is SVGAGI (reference sequence). The CDR3 bases are TGTGCCAGCGGTGGGGAAGGTGGTACGCAGTATTTT. Translated, it gives CASGGEGGTQYF.

The J gene is TRBJ2-2, the V gene TRBV5-4, with D perhaps TRBD1 (5 bases). The germline CDR1 and CDR2 sequences are SGHNT and YYREEE (reference sequence). Between the trimmed V and J ends, which lost 3 bases and 2 bases, there was a span of 8 bases. This CDR3 spans 14 amino acids. The CDR3 sequence is CASSSQGNTGELFF. The CDR3 nucleotides are TGTGCCAGCAGCTCTCAGGGAAACACCGGGGAGCTGTTTTTT.

The chain uses TRBV6-5 and TRBJ1-2; D unclear. The germline V gene has CDR1 MNHEY and CDR2 SVGAGI. V was trimmed by 2 bases and J by 7 bases, leaving 11 bases between them. The CDR3 consists of 13 residues. CDR3 in amino acids: CASSYRFPSGYTF. In DNA, the CDR3 is TGTGCCAGCAGTTACCGTTTCCCCTCTGGCTACACCTTC.

In nucleotides, the CDR3 is TGTGCCAGCAGCTTAGTGACAGGGCATGGCTACACCTTC. It encodes CASSLVTGHGYTF. The chain recombines TRBV7-9 with TRBJ1-2, with TRBD1 identical over 7 bases. The CDR3 spans 13 residues. With 1 base clipped from V and 6 bases from J, the junction kept 2 bases outside the gene matches. CDR1 and CDR2 from the germline V gene are SEHNR and FQNEAQ (reference sequence).

In this sample, this clone turned up a few times. The rearrangement uses TRBV4-2 and TRBJ1-4; D is undetermined. The CDR3 has 14 residues. Germline V gives CDR1 LGHNA, CDR2 YNFKEQ. V was shortened by 2 bases and J by 0 bases, with 4 bases between the two germline ends. The CDR3 spells CASSQKATNEKLFF. In nucleotides, the CDR3 is TGTGCCAGCAGCCAAAAGGCAACTAATGAAAAACTGTTTTTT.

The V and J genes are TRBV21-1 and TRBJ1-1. TRBV21-1 is listed as a pseudogene. CDR3 length equals 14 residues. This CDR3 is CASRLGRGYTEAFF. The CDR3 DNA follows: TGTGCCAGCAGGCTGGGGCGGGGATACACTGAAGCTTTCTTT.

This clone has a handful of counts. This chain links TRBV29-1 with TRBJ1-2, with D possibly being TRBD1 (5 bases). Germline CDR1 is SQVTM and CDR2 is ANQGSEA. Between the trimmed V and J ends, which lost 0 bases and 5 bases, there was a span of 10 bases. This CDR3 contains 13 residues. DNA of the CDR3: TGCAGCGTTGAAGATCTGAAGGGGTATGGCTACACCTTC. Protein product: CSVEDLKGYGYTF.

This clone was picked up a small number of times. The rearrangement links TRBV29-1 to TRBJ2-1; D is perhaps TRBD2 (6 bases). The germline CDR1 and CDR2 sequences are SQVTM and ANQGSEA. CDR3 size: 16 residues. The ends were cut back, 4 bases at V and 0 bases at J, with 16 bases in the middle. In DNA form, the CDR3 reads TGCAGCGTTGTAGGGGCTAGCGCGAGCTCCTACAATGAGCAGTTCTTC. It specifies CSVVGASASSYNEQFF.

The chain uses TRBV5-1 and TRBJ2-1; D not resolved. The V end was cut by 2 bases, the J end by 8 bases, with 5 bases between. The CDR3 is 11 amino acids. Germline V gene data show CDR1 as SGHRS and CDR2 as YFSETQ. CDR3 nucleotide sequence: TGCGCCAGCAGCTTCGAATATGAGCAGTTCTTC. This encodes CASSFEYEQFF.

This clone was detected a few times. The rearrangement uses TRBV29-1 and TRBJ1-1, with 8 bases identical to TRBD1. The CDR3 extends over 14 amino acids. V shed 4 bases, J shed 2 bases, and the junction held 6 bases outside the gene matches. In germline, CDR1 is SQVTM, CDR2 ANQGSEA. CDR3 nucleotides: TGCAGCGTTGTGGACAGGGCGGGAAACACTGAAGCTTTCTTT. Encoded protein: CSVVDRAGNTEAFF.

This rearrangement joins TRBV15 to TRBJ2-2, with D hard to call. V lost 0 bases and J 5 bases, leaving 10 bases between the germline ends. From germline, CDR1 is LNHNV and CDR2 YYDKDF (reference sequence). CDR3 size: 15 residues. The CDR3 DNA is TGTGCCACCAGCAGAGATAGGGTGGGGACCGGGGAGCTGTTTTTT. Translation: CATSRDRVGTGELFF.

This clone was picked up a small number of times. V and J are TRBV30 and TRBJ2-7, with 8 bases aligning to TRBD2. The CDR3 spans 15 residues. The germline V gene has CDR1 GTSNPN and CDR2 SVGIG (reference sequence). V was clipped by 4 bases and J by 3 bases; unmatched bases: 11. CDR3 sequence (DNA): TGTGCCTGGACTGGACTAGCCGAGGGACTCTACGAGCAGTACTTC. Its translation: CAWTGLAEGLYEQYF.

The chain couples TRBV28 to TRBJ2-3, with TRBD2 matching over 12 bases. Germline CDR1 MDHEN, CDR2 SYDVKM. J gave up 4 bases and V 6 bases, and 5 bases lay outside the gene matches. The CDR3 is 15 amino acids. CDR3 loop: CASRTSGSVADTQYF. The CDR3 DNA is TGTGCCAGCAGGACTAGCGGGAGTGTAGCAGATACGCAGTATTTT.

This clone was picked up a small number of times. This sequence joins TRBV28 and TRBJ2-7; 7 bases line up with TRBD2. V trimming: 8 bases; J trimming: 2 bases; junction bases outside the gene matches: 9. This CDR3 comprises 14 residues. Per the germline V gene, CDR1 is MDHEN and CDR2 is SYDVKM. The CDR3 region is CASEPGGTAYEQYF. CDR3 nucleotide sequence: TGTGCCAGCGAGCCCGGGGGGACTGCCTACGAGCAGTACTTC.

This clone turned up a few times. Written as DNA, the CDR3 is TGCAGCGCGCTGAGGGACTACGAGCAGTACTTC. Translating it yields CSALRDYEQYF. The rearrangement links TRBV29-1 to TRBJ2-7; D possibly corresponds to TRBD2 (5 bases). Trimming took 7 bases from V and 3 from J, leaving 10 bases between them. In germline, CDR1 is SQVTM, CDR2 ANQGSEA. This CDR3 is built from 11 residues.

This clone was observed a few times. The CDR3 loop is CAISGTERGGYTF. The DNA of the CDR3 is TGTGCCATCAGTGGGACTGAGAGGGGTGGCTACACCTTC. The genes are TRBV10-3 and TRBJ1-2; D is possibly TRBD1 (5 bases). The germline gives CDR1 ENHRY, CDR2 SYGVKD. This CDR3 contains 13 residues. Trimming took 4 bases from V and 7 from J, leaving 13 bases between them.

This clone was counted a few times. The gene calls are TRBV4-3 and TRBJ2-3; perhaps D is TRBD1 or TRBD2 (5 bases each). The V end was cut by 0 bases, the J end by 4 bases, with 8 bases between. The germline CDR1 and CDR2 sequences are LGHNA and YSLEER. The CDR3 spans 14 residues. CDR3 amino acids: CASSQERGSDTQYF. CDR3 in DNA: TGCGCCAGCAGCCAAGAGAGGGGATCAGATACGCAGTATTTT.

The rearrangement uses TRBV23-1 and TRBJ2-3; the D gene is possibly TRBD2 (5 bases). TRBV23-1 falls under the ORF class, with uncertain function. Deletions cut 4 bases from V and 4 bases from J, with 9 bases between. This CDR3 has 13 amino acids. CDR3: CASSPRRADTQYF. CDR3 in DNA: TGCGCCAGCAGTCCACGGCGGGCAGATACGCAGTATTTT.

This sequence joins TRBV27 and TRBJ1-5; weak D call: TRBD1 (6 bases). The germline gives CDR1 MNHEY, CDR2 SMNVEV (reference sequence). The V gene lost 2 bases and the J gene lost 6 bases, with 11 bases spanning the gap. This CDR3 is built from 14 residues. The CDR3: CASSLRGASQPQHF. The CDR3, as DNA: TGTGCCAGCAGTTTAAGGGGGGCTAGTCAGCCCCAGCATTTT.

This chain uses TRBV7-8 with TRBJ1-5; D not resolved. The CDR3 has 15 amino acids. The germline CDR1 and CDR2 sequences are SGHVS and FQNEAQ. V was cut by 5 bases and J by 7 bases, with 18 bases left in between. This CDR3 reads CASSPAARATQPQHF. The CDR3 DNA follows: TGTGCCAGCAGCCCTGCGGCGAGGGCAACCCAGCCCCAGCATTTT.

This clone occurred a few times. V gene TRBV7-8 combines with J gene TRBJ2-1, with 9 bases that match TRBD1. Per the germline V gene, CDR1 is SGHVS and CDR2 is FQNEAQ. With V trimmed by 5 bases and J by 2 bases, 4 bases remained unmatched. CDR3 length: 15 residues. Written as DNA, the CDR3 is TGTGCCAGCAGCCACAACAGGGGGCCCTACAATGAGCAGTTCTTC. Its translation: CASSHNRGPYNEQFF.

This clone was seen only a few times. V gene TRBV13 combines with J gene TRBJ2-7; 8 bases line up with TRBD1. Per germline, CDR1 PRHDT and CDR2 FYEKMQ (reference sequence). The CDR3 runs 14 residues. The J segment lost 5 bases and the V segment lost 5 bases, leaving 8 bases of the junction unmatched. CDR3 bases: TGTGCCAGCAGCACATCGGACAGGGTCCACGAGCAGTACTTC. Protein sequence: CASSTSDRVHEQYF. Looking up the rest from reference TRBV13 and TRBJ2-7 gives the full variable domain: AAGVIQSPRHLIKEKRETATLKCYPIPRHDTVYWYQQGPGQDPQFLISFYEKMQSDKGSIPDRFSAQQFSDYHSELNMSSLELGDSALYFCASSTSDRVHEQYFGPGTRLTVT.

V usage is TRBV30 and J usage is TRBJ2-1; 8 bases are shared with TRBD1. V was clipped by 4 bases and J by 4 bases; unmatched bases: 6. CDR1 and CDR2 (germline): GTSNPN, SVGIG (reference sequence). This CDR3 has 14 amino acids. The CDR3 DNA follows: TGTGCCTGGAAGGCTCGGACAGGGTACAATGAGCAGTTCTTC. Encoded protein: CAWKARTGYNEQFF.

The chain has TRBV9 and TRBJ2-1, with D perhaps TRBD2 (5 bases). The CDR3 extends over 14 amino acids. The germline V gene has CDR1 SGDLS and CDR2 YYNGEE. V lost 4 bases to trimming and J lost 5 bases, with 13 bases between them. The DNA for the CDR3 is TGTGCCAGCAGCCCCTCAGCGGCTCACAATGAGCAGTTCTTC. It is translated as CASSPSAAHNEQFF.

The V and J genes are TRBV25-1 and TRBJ2-4; a possible D gene is TRBD1 (6 bases). Germline V gene sequence: CDR1 MGHDK, CDR2 SYGVNS. V shed 1 base and J shed 3 bases, with 10 bases lying between them. The CDR3 runs 15 residues. In DNA form, the CDR3 reads TGTGCCAGCAGTGAATCGGGCAGGGGCAAAAACATTCAGTACTTC. Its translation: CASSESGRGKNIQYF.

This clone has only a few counts. This chain uses TRBV4-2 with TRBJ2-7, with 11 bases aligning to TRBD1. J lost 2 bases, V lost 4 bases, and 1 base had no gene match. CDR3 length: 14 residues. Per germline, CDR1 LGHNA and CDR2 YNFKEQ. The chain's CDR3 is CASSPGQGAYEQYF. The DNA for the CDR3 is TGTGCCAGCAGCCCGGGACAGGGGGCCTACGAGCAGTACTTC.

A few counts support this clone. The chain is built from TRBV9 and TRBJ2-5, with TRBD1 matching over 7 bases. Germline CDR1 and CDR2: SGDLS and YYNGEE. Trimming at V came to 0 bases and at J to 5 bases, leaving 7 bases not matched to a gene. The length of the CDR3 is 15 residues. In nucleotides, the CDR3 is TGTGCCAGCAGCGTAGCTGGGACAGTTAAGGAGACCCAGTACTTC. Its translation: CASSVAGTVKETQYF.

The chain links TRBV5-6 to TRBJ2-5; 7 bases line up with TRBD1. Germline CDR1 SGHDT, CDR2 YYEEEE. The CDR3 totals 14 residues. With V trimmed by 1 base and J by 4 bases, 4 bases remained unmatched. CDR3 sequence: CASSLTAGGETQYF. CDR3 in DNA: TGTGCCAGCAGCTTGACGGCAGGGGGAGAGACCCAGTACTTC.